This TCR beta chain was sequenced for a study of vaccination effects on CD4 cells after COVID-19. The data were produced by immunoSEQ multiplex PCR, yet TCRdb's version contains in-frame clones alone and is incomplete. The repertoire holds about 69,000 clones, with 74% as singletons. Study results and caveats: Researchers reported few convalescent patients and no early post-infection timepoints in the study. Late post-vaccination samples showed marked contraction of infection- and vaccine-induced clones.

Trimming removed 5 bases at V and 0 bases at J, with 14 bases between. CDR3 length equals 16 residues. Germline assignment: CDR1 SGHTA and CDR2 FQGTGA. With the ViraFEST assay, the study expanded antigen-specific CD4+ T cells using viral peptide pools, then sequenced them. Culturing for nine to ten days preceded CD4+ T cell isolation. Each participant was administered two doses of either the BNT162b2 or the mRNA-1273 vaccine. All vaccine recipients tested negative for nucleocapsid antibodies and had never contracted SARS-CoV-2 infection. Note on this clone: Antigen specificity is unknown.

The sequence was collected from a human donor who received a COVID-19 vaccine. The V and J genes are TRBV7-3 and TRBJ2-1; D may be TRBD2 (6 bases). Material: CD4+ T cells from PBMCs cultured with HCoV-229E spike peptides, obtained after COVID-19 vaccination. The CDR3 protein is CASSTTGSSSYNEQFF. The CDR3 DNA is TGTGCCAGCAGCACAACCGGGAGCAGCTCCTACAATGAGCAGTTCTTC.